Shown below are 28 T cell receptor beta chains from a single sample sequenced in a study of blood T cell repertoires in COVID-19. Measured with immunoSEQ multiplex PCR; TCRdb has only the in-frame clones, and not every one. In the table there are some 300,000 clones, around 89% of which are singletons. Material: peripheral blood. Receptor source: a woman aged 30 to 39 who had recovered from COVID-19.

The V gene is TRBV28, the J gene TRBJ2-7; D remains unclear. The V and J ends lost 1 base and 5 bases respectively, with 9 bases between them. The CDR3 runs 13 residues. CDR1 and CDR2 from the germline V gene are MDHEN and SYDVKM. CDR3 sequence (DNA): TGTGCCAGCAGTTTATCCCGAAGAGACGAGCAGTACTTC. Translation gives CASSLSRRDEQYF.

The J gene is TRBJ1-1, the V gene TRBV9, with 9 bases matching TRBD1. Trimming at V came to 4 bases and at J to 4 bases, leaving 11 bases not matched to a gene. Germline V gene lookup returns CDR1 SGDLS and CDR2 YYNGEE. The CDR3 sequence is 16 residues long. Here the CDR3 DNA reads TGTGCCAGCAGCTCCGCCGGGACAGGGTTGAGCACTGAAGCTTTCTTT. Residues: CASSSAGTGLSTEAFF.

V usage is TRBV19 and J usage is TRBJ1-2; TRBD1 might be the D (5 bases). There are 13 residues in the CDR3. Trimming took 4 bases from V and 2 from J, leaving 8 bases between them. Germline V lookup: CDR1 LNHDA, CDR2 SQIVND (reference sequence). CDR3 residues: CASSTDTNYGYTF. The CDR3 nucleotides are TGTGCCAGTAGTACGGACACAAACTATGGCTACACCTTC.

The rearrangement links TRBV2 to TRBJ2-7, with TRBD2 matching 16 bases. This CDR3 is built from 18 residues. Germline CDR1 is SNHLY and CDR2 is FYNNEI. Trimming cost V 5 bases and J 2 bases; bases outside gene matches: 9. The CDR3: CASSKKTGLAGGPYEQYF. CDR3 coding DNA: TGTGCCAGCAGTAAAAAAACGGGACTAGCGGGGGGGCCCTACGAGCAGTACTTC.

A few counts support this clone. V and J are TRBV29-1 and TRBJ1-2; 8 nucleotides agree with TRBD1. This CDR3 spans 12 amino acids. CDR1 and CDR2 (germline): SQVTM, ANQGSEA. The junction had 5 bases not matched to a gene; V was cut back by 6 bases and J by 5 bases. CDR3: CSVLTGEYGYTF. Here the CDR3 DNA reads TGCAGCGTATTGACAGGGGAGTATGGCTACACCTTC.

The table lists this clone with a count of one. V is TRBV15 and J is TRBJ2-1; TRBD1 agrees at 8 bases. The CDR3 spans 15 residues. Trimming cost V 5 bases and J 3 bases; bases outside gene matches: 6. The germline V gene has CDR1 LNHNV and CDR2 YYDKDF (reference sequence). CDR3 bases: TGTGCCACCAGCGCAGGGGGACAGGACTACAATGAGCAGTTCTTC. Its protein product is CATSAGGQDYNEQFF.

The chain links TRBV6-4 to TRBJ2-1; 13 bases fit TRBD2. J was trimmed by 6 bases and V by 5 bases; bases with no gene match: 13. Germline V CDR1 and CDR2: MRHNA, SNTAGT. This CDR3 comprises 18 residues. CDR3 loop: CASSKRTSGGPGANEQFF. The CDR3 DNA is TGTGCCAGCAGTAAAAGGACTAGCGGGGGCCCAGGGGCCAATGAGCAGTTCTTC.

The V and J genes are TRBV12-3 or TRBV12-4 and TRBJ1-5, with a tentative D call TRBD1 (5 bases). V lost 6 bases to trimming and J lost 7 bases, with 13 bases between them. This CDR3 is built from 13 residues. The CDR3 is CASSWGPKQPQHF. CDR3 nucleotides: TGTGCCAGCAGCTGGGGCCCTAAGCAGCCCCAGCATTTT.

The chain joins TRBV11-2 to TRBJ1-5; the match to TRBD1 covers 9 bases. CDR3 length: 15 amino acids. CDR1 SGHAT and CDR2 FQNNGV come from the germline V gene. J lost 10 bases, V lost 5 bases, and 12 bases had no gene match. The CDR3 spells CASSRNRGPASPQHF. The DNA for the CDR3 is TGTGCCAGCAGCAGAAACAGGGGGCCTGCTAGTCCCCAGCATTTT.

The CDR3 DNA sequence: TGTGCCAGTAGTAGGACACATAGCAATCAGCCCCAGCATTTT. Its protein product is CASSRTHSNQPQHF. The chain employs TRBV19 and TRBJ1-5, with D possibly matching TRBD1 (5 bases). The CDR3 runs 14 residues. V shed 4 bases and J shed 0 bases, with 7 bases lying between them. Germline CDR1 is LNHDA and CDR2 is SQIVND (reference sequence).

This chain connects TRBV4-3 to TRBJ2-3; 11 nucleotides line up with TRBD2. The ends lost 1 base at V and 3 bases at J; junction bases unmatched: 3. Germline V gene lookup returns CDR1 LGHNA and CDR2 YSLEER. This CDR3 region has 16 residues. CDR3 residues: CASSQGLAGGTDTQYF. As DNA, the CDR3 is TGCGCCAGCAGCCAAGGGCTAGCGGGGGGAACAGATACGCAGTATTTT.

The genes are TRBV15 and TRBJ2-3; 8 bases fit TRBD2. Germline values: CDR1 LNHNV, CDR2 YYDKDF (reference sequence). CDR3 size: 14 residues. V trimming: 1 base; J trimming: 6 bases; junction bases outside the gene matches: 3. This CDR3 is CATSRGRGADTQYF. The CDR3 DNA follows: TGTGCCACCAGCAGAGGGCGGGGGGCGGATACGCAGTATTTT.

This clone was detected once. Written as DNA, the CDR3 is TGTGCCAGCCAGGCTCTGGACAGGGGATTTTACGAGCAGTACTTC. This translates into CASQALDRGFYEQYF. This rearrangement joins TRBV2 to TRBJ2-7, with 9 positions matching TRBD1. CDR1 and CDR2 from the germline V gene are SNHLY and FYNNEI. The V and J ends lost 8 bases and 4 bases, in that order; junction bases with no gene match: 12. This CDR3 has 15 amino acids.

This chain uses TRBV6-6 with TRBJ2-5; D is undetermined. Germline assignment: CDR1 MNHNY and CDR2 SVGAGI (reference sequence). V was trimmed by 4 bases and J by 3 bases, leaving 6 bases between them. The CDR3 length is 12 residues. The CDR3: CASSFQKETQYF. The CDR3 DNA reads as TGTGCCAGCAGTTTTCAGAAAGAGACCCAGTACTTC.

The chain carries TRBV24-1 and TRBJ1-2, with 7 bases matching TRBD1. V was clipped by 3 bases and J by 4 bases; unmatched bases: 4. Germline CDR1 reads KGHDR; CDR2 reads SFDVKD. CDR3 length: 14 residues. The CDR3 bases are TGTGCCACCAGTGATCTCGGGGACAGCTATGGCTACACCTTC. Its translation is CATSDLGDSYGYTF.

The chain joins TRBV11-2 to TRBJ2-7, with 7 bases aligning to TRBD1. With V trimmed by 7 bases and J by 1 base, 16 bases remained unmatched. Germline-derived CDR1 and CDR2 are SGHAT and FQNNGV. The CDR3 contains 17 residues. The CDR3 region is CASTSLSGNRGSYEQYF. The CDR3 DNA reads as TGTGCCAGCACCAGCCTATCAGGGAACAGGGGATCCTACGAGCAGTACTTC.

The CDR3 protein is CASSFGPAGDQPQHF. The CDR3 nucleotides read TGTGCCAGCAGCTTTGGACCGGCGGGGGATCAGCCCCAGCATTTT. The chain combines TRBV5-4 with TRBJ1-5; tentatively, D is TRBD1 (5 bases). Germline CDR1 reads SGHNT; CDR2 reads YYREEE (reference sequence). Trimming took off 2 bases at V and 5 bases at J, with 14 bases between the two ends. This CDR3 contains 15 residues.

The V and J genes are TRBV28 and TRBJ1-1; no clear D. The CDR3 spans 14 residues. V was shortened by 2 bases and J by 5 bases, with 12 bases between the two germline ends. In germline, CDR1 is MDHEN, CDR2 SYDVKM. CDR3: CASSLGISGTEAFF. The CDR3 nucleotides read TGTGCCAGCAGTTTAGGGATTTCGGGAACTGAAGCTTTCTTT.

The rearrangement uses TRBV29-1 and TRBJ2-5, with D unresolved. Between the trimmed V and J ends, which lost 6 bases and 5 bases, there was a span of 10 bases. The CDR3 totals 11 residues. Germline V gene sequence: CDR1 SQVTM, CDR2 ANQGSEA. As DNA, the CDR3 is TGCAGCGTCCTTGTTTATGAGACCCAGTACTTC. Amino acids: CSVLVYETQYF.

This chain's CDR3 is CATTGGLFGGYTF. CDR3 sequence (DNA): TGTGCCACAACAGGGGGCTTATTTGGTGGCTACACCTTC. The chain is built from TRBV2 and TRBJ1-2, with 9 positions matching TRBD1. CDR3 length equals 13 residues. Losses at the gene ends were 10 bases for V and 7 bases for J; bases not matched to a gene: 10. In germline, CDR1 is SNHLY, CDR2 FYNNEI.

The rearrangement joins TRBV13 to TRBJ2-7; TRBD1 matches at 7 bases. CDR3 length: 16 amino acids. Looked up from germline, CDR1 is PRHDT and CDR2 is FYEKMQ (reference sequence). The V segment lost 0 bases and the J segment 1 base; nucleotides outside the gene matches: 6. CDR3 DNA sequence: TGTGCCAGCAGCTTAGGGAGACAGGGAATTTCCTACGAGCAGTACTTC. Amino acid sequence: CASSLGRQGISYEQYF.

This clone was counted only a few times. The genes are TRBV4-1 and TRBJ2-2, with 11 bases that match TRBD2. With V trimmed by 6 bases and J by 1 base, 7 bases remained unmatched. The CDR3 runs to 17 residues. Germline CDR1 MGHRA, CDR2 YSYEKL. CDR3 protein: CASSRGLAGKNTGELFF. DNA of the CDR3: TGCGCCAGCAGTCGAGGACTAGCGGGCAAGAACACCGGGGAGCTGTTTTTT.

This clone was counted between two and nine times. This chain links TRBV14 with TRBJ1-6; no clear D gene. V was clipped by 4 bases and J by 7 bases, with 14 bases between them. In germline, CDR1 is SGHDN, CDR2 FVKESK. CDR3 length: 15 residues. Written as DNA, the CDR3 is TGTGCCAGCAGCCGCCTCACTCGAGGAAATTCACCCCTCCACTTT. It codes for CASSRLTRGNSPLHF. The full variable domain, its missing parts supplied by reference TRBV14 and TRBJ1-6, is EAGVTQFPSHSVIEKGQTVTLRCDPISGHDNLYWYRRVMGKEIKFLLHFVKESKQDESGMPNNRFLAERTGGTYSTLKVQPAELEDSGVYFCASSRLTRGNSPLHFGNGTRLTVT.

The chain is built from TRBV29-1 and TRBJ1-1, with 8 bases that match TRBD1. V shed 4 bases, J shed 11 bases, and the junction held 6 bases outside the gene matches. Germline V gene lookup returns CDR1 SQVTM and CDR2 ANQGSEA. The CDR3 is 11 amino acids. The CDR3 loop is CSVGGDRYAFF. DNA for the CDR3: TGCAGCGTTGGAGGGGACAGGTATGCTTTCTTT.

The chain has TRBV2 and TRBJ2-5, with 8 bases lining up with TRBD1. The CDR3 has 12 residues. The V segment lost 7 bases and the J segment 3 bases; nucleotides outside the gene matches: 1. The germline gives CDR1 SNHLY, CDR2 FYNNEI. This chain's CDR3 is CASKDREETQYF. The CDR3 nucleotides are TGTGCCAGCAAGGACAGGGAAGAGACCCAGTACTTC.

This chain connects TRBV7-9 to TRBJ2-7; possible D gene TRBD2, 5 bases. V was shortened by 4 bases and J by 3 bases, with 7 bases between the two germline ends. CDR1 SEHNR and CDR2 FQNEAQ come from the germline V gene (reference sequence). The CDR3 totals 12 residues. CDR3 in amino acids: CASSYGDYEQYF. The DNA of the CDR3 is TGTGCCAGCAGCTACGGGGACTACGAGCAGTACTTC.

The chain employs TRBV9 and TRBJ1-6, with D tentatively TRBD1 (5 bases). The CDR3 has 15 residues. Germline loops: CDR1 SGDLS, CDR2 YYNGEE. V was cut by 4 bases and J by 6 bases, with 14 bases left in between. CDR3 in DNA: TGTGCCAGCAGCCCATCGAGGGGAGGTAATTCACCCCTCCACTTT. Residues: CASSPSRGGNSPLHF. Combining the CDR3 with reference TRBV9 and TRBJ1-6 gives the whole variable domain DSGVTQTPKHLITATGQRVTLRCSPRSGDLSVYWYQQSLDQGLQFLIQYYNGEERAKGNILERFSAQQFPDLHSELNLSSLELGDSALYFCASSPSRGGNSPLHFGNGTRLTVT.

The CDR3 sequence is CASSNPKDRAPANTGELFF. For the CDR3, the DNA is TGTGCCAGCAGCAACCCTAAAGACAGGGCTCCTGCGAACACCGGGGAGCTGTTTTTT. The chain employs TRBV21-1 and TRBJ2-2; the table's D gene call, TRBD1, was not cross checked with the DNA. TRBV21-1 is recorded as a pseudogene. The CDR3 spans 19 residues.